This passage covers 31 T cell receptor beta chains from one sample sequenced in a study of tumor and adjacent non-tumor tissue in lung cancer. No cell sorting was done before RNA was extracted from the tissue. Three rounds of nested PCR, following a modified ARM-PCR protocol, produced the TCRbeta library. Via MiXCR, TCRdb re-called the multiplex PCR reads, giving one row per CDR3 protein. The sample records tens of thousands of distinct CDR3 sequences, approximately 71% being singletons. Sequenced material: lung tumor tissue. Receptors were obtained from a woman between 65 and 79 years old with non-small cell lung cancer.

The table lists this clonotype with a few counts. Compared with germline, one end of the junction differs, possibly owing to a read error. V is TRBV29-1 and J is TRBJ1-3; D remains ambiguous. This CDR3 spans 13 amino acids. Germline V lookup: CDR1 SQVTM, CDR2 ANQGSEA. The CDR3 reads CSVASIAGNIIYF. The CDR3 nucleotides are TGCAGCGTTGCTTCGATAGCTGGAAACATCATATATTTT. Using reference TRBV29-1 and TRBJ1-3 for the parts outside the CDR3, the full variable domain is SAVISQKPSRDICQRGTSLTIQCQVDSQVTMMFWYRQQPGQSLTLIATANQGSEATYESGFVIDKFPISRPNLTFSTLTVSNMSPEDSSIYLCSVASIAGNIIYFGEGSWLTVV.

A remark on this clonotype: Relative to the germline gene, one junction end is altered; a read error may explain this. The chain uses TRBV6-1 and TRBJ2-4; D gene unclear. CDR1 and CDR2 (germline): MNHNS, SASEGT. This CDR3 comprises 18 residues. CDR3 residues: CVSSERGDSPLDTNIQYF. CDR3 DNA sequence: TGTGTCAGCAGTGAGCGTGGCGACTCCCCGTTAGACACAAACATTCAGTACTTC.

This clonotype showed up many times. J is TRBJ2-2 and V is TRBV7-9, with no clear D. The CDR3 consists of 14 residues. V was trimmed by 3 bases and J by 3 bases, leaving 8 bases between them. CDR1 is SEHNR, CDR2 FQNEAQ, per germline (reference sequence). CDR3 sequence reads: CASSFWSHTGELFF. As DNA, the CDR3 is TGTGCCAGCAGCTTCTGGTCCCACACCGGGGAGCTGTTTTTT. Filled out from reference TRBV7-9 and TRBJ2-2, the complete variable domain reads DTGVSQNPRHKITKRGQNVTFRCDPISEHNRLYWYRQTLGQGPEFLTYFQNEAQLEKSRLLSDRFSAERPKGSFSTLEIQRTEQGDSAMYLCASSFWSHTGELFFGEGSRLTVL.

V and J are TRBV29-1 and TRBJ1-5; D may be TRBD1 (6 bases). The length of the CDR3 is 13 residues. Trimming removed 7 bases at V and 4 bases at J, with 14 bases between. Per germline, CDR1 SQVTM and CDR2 ANQGSEA. The CDR3 nucleotides read TGCAGCGGAGGAGGGGGGGTGAATCAGCCCCAGCATTTT. Translating gives CSGGGGVNQPQHF.

This clonotype was observed a handful of times. A read error may account for a junction end that differs from germline. This sequence joins TRBV29-1 and TRBJ2-1; possible D gene TRBD2, 5 bases. From germline, CDR1 is SQVTM and CDR2 ANQGSEA. The CDR3 covers 13 residues. The CDR3 loop is CSVKRQAINAQFF. The CDR3 DNA reads TGTAGCGTAAAACGGCAGGCCATAAATGCGCAGTTCTTC.

Concerning this clonotype: One end of the junction does not line up with germline, which may come from a read error. V is TRBV10-2 and J is TRBJ2-7, with TRBD2 matching 7 bases. This CDR3 region has 14 residues. Germline V CDR1 and CDR2: WSHSY, SAAADI. The CDR3 here is CASRDQRETYGQYF. The CDR3 coding sequence is TGCGCCAGTAGGGACCAGCGGGAAACCTACGGGCAGTACTTC.

With regard to this clonotype: A much larger clone is a single base away; this may be a read error. This CDR3 is missing its conserved last phenylalanine or tryptophan, likely due to a read error. The chain has TRBV20-1 and TRBJ2-1; 10 bases map to TRBD1. The germline V gene has CDR1 DFQATT and CDR2 SNEGSKA (reference sequence). This CDR3 has 15 residues. Trimming removed 3 bases from V and 8 bases from J; junction bases left unmatched: 10. The CDR3 bases are TGCAGTGCTAGGCAGGACAGGGGGGACGTCGATGAGCAGTTCTAC. It yields the protein CSARQDRGDVDEQFY.

CDR3 in DNA: TGCGCCAGCAGGGATCAGGGAGGCCGTTCTGGGGCCAACGTCCTGACTTTC. Encoded protein: CASRDQGGRSGANVLTF. The chain joins TRBV10-2 to TRBJ2-6, with a tentative D call TRBD2 (6 bases). Germline lookup yields CDR1 WSHSY and CDR2 SAAADI. The CDR3 consists of 17 residues. V dropped 6 bases and J dropped 1 base, with 16 bases sitting between them.

The count of this clonotype is one. The junction differs from germline at one of its ends, possibly a read error. The gene calls are TRBV12-3 or TRBV12-4 and TRBJ1-2; D might be TRBD1 (6 bases). The CDR3 is 13 residues long. The DNA of the CDR3 is TGTGCCTGCAAACAGGGTCCAGACTATGGATACACCTTC. It is translated as CACKQGPDYGYTF.

This clonotype was seen more than once but under ten times. One end of the junction does not line up with germline, which may come from a read error. This chain links TRBV4-1 with TRBJ1-5; 7 bases map to TRBD1. Germline V gene sequence: CDR1 MGHRA, CDR2 YSYEKL. The CDR3 covers 16 residues. CDR3 DNA: TGTGCCAGCAGCCCCGGGGGCAGGGGGATGGGTCAGCCCCAGCATTTT. It yields the protein CASSPGGRGMGQPQHF.

A note on this clonotype: At one of its ends the junction is not consistent with the germline gene, which may arise from a read error. The chain joins TRBV6-7 to TRBJ2-7; maybe TRBD2 (5 bases). TRBV6-7 is an ORF for which the function is uncertain. The CDR3 is made up of 11 amino acids. For the CDR3, the DNA is TGTGCCAGCAGGCTACACAGATGGGAGCACTTC. It specifies CASRLHRWEHF.

Points on this clonotype: One base away lies a much larger clone, so this may be a sequencing read error. The chain links TRBV28 to TRBJ2-7; maybe TRBD1 (5 bases). This CDR3 region has 15 residues. Per the germline V gene, CDR1 is MDHEN and CDR2 is SYDVKM. CDR3 loop: CASGFGAERAYEQYF. CDR3 nucleotide sequence: TGTGCCAGCGGTTTTGGGGCAGAAAGAGCCTACGAGCAGTACTTC.

The chain is built from TRBV5-1 and TRBJ2-1; D remains ambiguous. Trimming left V 1 base short and J 7 bases short, with 12 bases between. The CDR3 has 14 amino acids. CDR1 SGHRS and CDR2 YFSETQ come from the germline V gene. CDR3 protein: CASSLSLVTNEQFF. The CDR3 bases are TGCGCCAGCAGCTTGAGTCTAGTTACTAATGAGCAGTTCTTC.

Regarding this clonotype: Germline and junction disagree at one end, which may indicate a read error. The rearrangement joins TRBV4-2 to TRBJ2-7; 7 nucleotides align to TRBD2. The germline V gene has CDR1 LGHNA and CDR2 YNFKEQ. This CDR3 contains 22 residues. The CDR3: CASSQVFIRLLARLSSSYERYF. DNA of the CDR3: TGTGCCAGCAGCCAAGTTTTCATCAGATTACTAGCGAGATTATCGAGCTCCTACGAGCGGTACTTC.

The sample holds one count of this clonotype. A read error may account for a junction end that differs from germline. V usage is TRBV4-1 and J usage is TRBJ1-1, with 7 bases matching TRBD1. Germline V lookup: CDR1 MGHRA, CDR2 YSYEKL. The CDR3 loop spans 14 amino acids. The CDR3 is CASNQGSGRQGAFF. CDR3 DNA: TGTGCCAGCAACCAAGGGTCAGGGCGACAGGGAGCTTTCTTT.

As for this clonotype: A junction boundary mismatches the germline segment, possibly from a read error. The rearrangement uses TRBV7-8 and TRBJ1-1, with TRBD1 matching 7 bases. The germline CDR1 and CDR2 sequences are SGHVS and FQNEAQ. CDR3 length: 13 residues. The CDR3 region is CASSFQGETEVFF. CDR3 DNA: TGTGCGAGCAGCTTCCAGGGGGAAACTGAAGTTTTCTTT.

This clonotype was seen once. The CDR3 sequence is CASSHSGVGHDYTF. The DNA of the CDR3 is TGTGCCAGCAGTCATTCGGGAGTTGGTCATGACTACACCTTC. J is TRBJ1-2 and V is TRBV11-1, with D hard to call. V was clipped by 6 bases and J by 10 bases, with 21 bases between them. Per the germline V gene, CDR1 is SGHAT and CDR2 is FQDESV (reference sequence). The CDR3 contains 14 residues.

Of note for this clonotype: Likely a read error: the CDR3 ends without its conserved phenylalanine or tryptophan. The rearrangement links TRBV11-3 to TRBJ2-5; D is undetermined. The V gene's germline CDR1 is SGHNT and CDR2 YENEEA. The CDR3 extends over 13 amino acids. Deletions cut 5 bases from V and 5 bases from J, with 12 bases between. Here the CDR3 reads CASSPSGVETQYL. The CDR3 nucleotides read TGTGCCAGCAGCCCAAGTGGTGTGGAGACCCAGTACTTA.

Notes on this clonotype: Just one base apart from a much larger clone, this may be a read error. The V call is TRBV20-1, the J call TRBJ1-2, with D uncertain. Germline CDR1 reads DFQATT; CDR2 reads SNEGSKA (reference sequence). The germline V and J ends were trimmed by 5 bases and 3 bases, with 10 bases remaining between them. The CDR3 has 12 amino acids. The CDR3 spells CSAYLGDYGYTF. CDR3 coding DNA: TGCAGTGCTTACTTGGGCGACTATGGCTACACCTTC.

CDR3 residues: CSASDYLGSYNEQFF. In nucleotides, the CDR3 is TGCAGTGCTAGTGACTACCTCGGATCCTACAATGAGCAGTTCTTC. V and J are TRBV20-1 and TRBJ2-1; a weak D match, TRBD2 (5 bases). Between the trimmed V and J ends, which lost 3 bases and 1 base, there was a span of 13 bases. Germline V gene data show CDR1 as DFQATT and CDR2 as SNEGSKA (reference sequence). This CDR3 is built from 15 residues.

Details on this clonotype: An end of the junction does not agree with germline; a read error may underlie this. V usage is TRBV6-5 and J usage is TRBJ2-2, with 8 bases lining up with TRBD1. The CDR3 runs to 16 residues. Germline-derived CDR1 and CDR2 are MNHEY and SVGAGI. CDR3 sequence reads: CASSRGQGVSIRELFF. The DNA of the CDR3 is TGCGCCAGCAGCCGAGGACAGGGAGTCTCCATCAGGGAGCTGTTTTTT.

With respect to this clonotype: The conserved closing phenylalanine or tryptophan is absent in this CDR3, likely reflecting a read error. The J gene is TRBJ2-7, the V gene TRBV12-3 or TRBV12-4; 8 bases agree with TRBD1. The CDR3 is 14 residues long. For the CDR3, the DNA is TGTGGCAGCAGTTTGGACAGGGCATATCACGAGCAGTACCTC. Protein sequence: CGSSLDRAYHEQYL.

This clonotype has a count of ten or more. The genes are TRBV10-3 and TRBJ1-2, with TRBD1 as a possible D gene (5 bases). The CDR3 sequence is 13 residues long. CDR1 is ENHRY and CDR2 is SYGVKD in the germline V gene. The V end was cut by 2 bases, the J end by 4 bases, with 8 bases between. CDR3 in amino acids: CAISETGSYGYTF. DNA of the CDR3: TGTGCCATCAGTGAGACAGGATCCTATGGCTACACCTTC.

A word on this clonotype: One end of the junction does not line up with germline, which may come from a read error. The rearrangement joins TRBV14 to TRBJ2-7; D is unclear. Per germline, CDR1 SGHDN and CDR2 FVKESK. The CDR3 is 16 residues long. Here the CDR3 reads CDSSHKMIRIGNEQYF. The DNA for the CDR3 is TGTGACAGCAGCCACAAAATGATTAGGATCGGAAACGAGCAGTACTTC.

To note about this clonotype: The junction does not match germline at one end; this may be a read error. The chain carries TRBV6-2 or TRBV6-3 and TRBJ2-1; TRBD2 matches 13 bases. The CDR3 has 19 amino acids. Germline V CDR1 and CDR2: MNHEY, SVGEGT. The CDR3: CATSSQTSGRPRRNNEQFF. DNA of the CDR3: TGTGCCACCAGTTCCCAGACTAGCGGGAGGCCGCGAAGAAACAATGAGCAGTTCTTC.

This clonotype was seen only a few times. A much larger clone differs by one base, so this may be a read error. This chain links TRBV20-1 with TRBJ1-2, with 7 bases that match TRBD1. Per germline, CDR1 DFQATT and CDR2 SNEGSKA (reference sequence). V shed 7 bases and J 10 bases; nucleotides not matched to a gene: 15. This CDR3 region has 13 residues. The CDR3 loop is CSVTPDRVNDYTF. The CDR3 DNA follows: TGCAGTGTCACCCCAGACAGGGTCAATGACTACACCTTC.

Comment on this clonotype: One base away lies a much larger clone, so this may be a sequencing read error. No conserved phenylalanine or tryptophan is present at the end of the CDR3, so a read error is the likely explanation. V usage is TRBV20-1 and J usage is TRBJ2-5, with D uncertain. The CDR3 sequence is 12 residues long. Looked up from germline, CDR1 is DFQATT and CDR2 is SNEGSKA (reference sequence). CDR3 bases: TGCAGTGCTCGAGACACAAAAGAGACCCAGTACCTC. This codes for CSARDTKETQYL.

On this clonotype: One junction end disagrees with the germline gene, perhaps due to a read error. The rearrangement uses TRBV4-1 and TRBJ2-1, with D tentatively TRBD2 (5 bases). The CDR3 totals 17 residues. CDR1 and CDR2 from the germline V gene are MGHRA and YSYEKL. The CDR3 loop is CVSSSIRERSSYNEQFF. Written as DNA, the CDR3 is TGCGTCAGCAGCTCCATTCGGGAACGGTCCTCCTACAATGAGCAGTTCTTC.

To note about this clonotype: One junction end disagrees with the germline gene, perhaps due to a read error. V and J are TRBV6-1 and TRBJ2-2, with D maybe TRBD2 (7 bases). This CDR3 is built from 17 residues. The germline V gene encodes CDR1 MNHNS and CDR2 SASEGT. The CDR3 DNA reads TGTGCCAGCAGCAGGACGCAGGGGAGGGTAAACACCGGGAAGCTGTTTTTT. It encodes CASSRTQGRVNTGKLFF.

For the CDR3, the DNA is TGTGCCACTGCGACTTGGACTAGCGGAACAGATACGCAGTATTTT. Protein sequence: CATATWTSGTDTQYF. This chain uses TRBV19 with TRBJ2-3, with 10 bases fitting TRBD2. V lost 10 bases to trimming and J lost 3 bases; unmatched junction nucleotides: 10. This CDR3 comprises 15 residues. Germline CDR1 LNHDA, CDR2 SQIVND (reference sequence). The full variable domain, with the rest looked up from reference TRBV19 and TRBJ2-3, is DGGITQSPKYLFRKEGQNVTLSCEQNLNHDAMYWYRQDPGQGLRLIYYSQIVNDFQKGDIAEGYSVSREKKESFPLTVTSAQKNPTAFYLCATATWTSGTDTQYFGPGTRLTVL.

This clonotype was seen only a few times. This may be a read error, as it is one base from a much larger clone. This is likely a read error, given that the CDR3 carries no conserved phenylalanine or tryptophan at its end. The chain is built from TRBV7-8 and TRBJ2-7, with TRBD1 as a possible D gene (5 bases). CDR3 length: 13 residues. Deletions cut 5 bases from V and 9 bases from J, with 17 bases between. Germline V gives CDR1 SGHVS, CDR2 FQNEAQ. The CDR3 region has the DNA TGTGCCAGCAGCCCCTCGGACACCCCGGGGCAGTACTAC. As protein: CASSPSDTPGQYY.